The rows below give T cell receptor beta chains drawn from one sample of a study of immune evolution from preneoplasia to lung adenocarcinoma. The assay was immunoSEQ multiplex PCR, and TCRdb's table has in-frame clones only and misses some. The profile shows 3,500 to 5,500 clones, approximately 89% of them singletons. Sequenced: FFPE lung adenocarcinoma in situ tissue. These receptors were obtained from a person aged 60-80 years with lung adenocarcinoma. Each CDR3 is given with its conserved first and last residue. A D gene is named only where the DNA matches it firmly. A row's size may be missing; if present it is once, few, many or a size class.

DNA	CDR3	V	J	D	size
TGTGCCAGCAGTTATTCTAGCGGGGGGGCGTTGTACGAGCAGTACTTC	CASSYSSGGALYEQYF	TRBV6-5	TRBJ2-7	TRBD2	NA
TGTGCCAGCAGATTTGGGACAGGGGGCTGGTCACCCCTCCACTTT	CASRFGTGGWSPLHF	TRBV28	TRBJ1-6	TRBD1	once
TGTGCCAGCAGTTGGACTTTCCCCGAGGGGACCCAGTACTTC	CASSWTFPEGTQYF	TRBV7-4	TRBJ2-5	NA	NA
TGTGCCAGCAGTTACTCACCTGGGCAGGGTAGGGTGTTTTTT	CASSYSPGQGRVFF	TRBV6-6	TRBJ2-2	NA	NA
TGTGCCAGTCAGCAAACTGCGGAAAGTAATCAGCCCCAGCATTTT	CASQQTAESNQPQHF	TRBV21-1	TRBJ1-5	NA	NA
TGCGCCAGCAGCTTGGCCGGGACAGCTAACTATGGCTACACCTTC	CASSLAGTANYGYTF	TRBV5-1	TRBJ1-2	TRBD1	NA
TGTGCCACCAGACCGGGACTAGCGGAAGAGACCCAGTACTTC	CATRPGLAEETQYF	TRBV6-6	TRBJ2-5	TRBD2	NA
TGTGCCAGCAGCAAAGTAGGGGGGACTGAATACGAGCAGTACTTC	CASSKVGGTEYEQYF	TRBV7-8	TRBJ2-7	NA	NA
TGTGCCACCAGCAGGGCACGGACAGACCCCGAGCAGTTCTTC	CATSRARTDPEQFF	TRBV15	TRBJ2-1	NA	NA
TGTGCCAGCAGTTACTCGGGCGGGGGACGCTACAATGAGCAGTTCTTC	CASSYSGGGRYNEQFF	TRBV6-5	TRBJ2-1	TRBD2	NA